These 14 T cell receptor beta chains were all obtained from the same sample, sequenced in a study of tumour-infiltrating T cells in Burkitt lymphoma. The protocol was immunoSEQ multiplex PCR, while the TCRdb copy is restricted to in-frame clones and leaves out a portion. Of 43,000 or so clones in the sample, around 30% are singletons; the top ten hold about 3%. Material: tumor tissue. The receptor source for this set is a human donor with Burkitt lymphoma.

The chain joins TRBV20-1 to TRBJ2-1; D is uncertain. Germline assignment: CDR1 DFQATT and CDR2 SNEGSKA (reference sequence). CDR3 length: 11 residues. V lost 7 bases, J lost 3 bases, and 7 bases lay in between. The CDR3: CSGPGYNEQFF. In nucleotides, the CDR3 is TGCAGTGGTCCTGGCTACAATGAGCAGTTCTTC.

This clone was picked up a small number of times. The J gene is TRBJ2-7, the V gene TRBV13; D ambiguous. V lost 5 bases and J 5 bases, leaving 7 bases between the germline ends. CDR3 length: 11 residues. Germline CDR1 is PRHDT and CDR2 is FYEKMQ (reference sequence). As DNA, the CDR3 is TGTGCCAGCAGCGCCTACCACGAGCAGTACTTC. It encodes CASSAYHEQYF.

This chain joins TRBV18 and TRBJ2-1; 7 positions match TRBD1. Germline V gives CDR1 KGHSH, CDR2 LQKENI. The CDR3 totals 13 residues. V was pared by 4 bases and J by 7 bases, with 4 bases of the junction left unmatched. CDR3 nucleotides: TGTGCCAGCTCACTCGCGACAGGGAATGAGCAGTTCTTC. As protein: CASSLATGNEQFF.

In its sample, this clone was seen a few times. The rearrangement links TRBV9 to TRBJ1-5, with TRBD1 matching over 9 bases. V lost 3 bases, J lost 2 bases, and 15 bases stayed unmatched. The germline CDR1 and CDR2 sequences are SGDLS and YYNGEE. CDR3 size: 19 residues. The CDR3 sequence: CASSGRTGDRFGCNQPQHF. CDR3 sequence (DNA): TGTGCCAGCAGCGGACGGACAGGGGATCGTTTTGGTTGCAATCAGCCCCAGCATTTT.

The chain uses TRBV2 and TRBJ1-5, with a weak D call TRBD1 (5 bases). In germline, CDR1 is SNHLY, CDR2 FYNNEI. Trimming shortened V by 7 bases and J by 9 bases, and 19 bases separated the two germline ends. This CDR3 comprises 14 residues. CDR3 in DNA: TGTGCCAGCAAAGAAGGCAGGGTGGGCAGGCCCCAGCATTTT. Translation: CASKEGRVGRPQHF.

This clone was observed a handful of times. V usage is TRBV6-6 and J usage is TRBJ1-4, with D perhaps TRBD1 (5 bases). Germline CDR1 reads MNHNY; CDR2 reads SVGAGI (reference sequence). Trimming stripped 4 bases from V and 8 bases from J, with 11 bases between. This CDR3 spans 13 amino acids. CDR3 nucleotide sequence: TGTGCCAGCAGTTTCCGAGGGGCCGAAAAACTGTTTTTT. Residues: CASSFRGAEKLFF.

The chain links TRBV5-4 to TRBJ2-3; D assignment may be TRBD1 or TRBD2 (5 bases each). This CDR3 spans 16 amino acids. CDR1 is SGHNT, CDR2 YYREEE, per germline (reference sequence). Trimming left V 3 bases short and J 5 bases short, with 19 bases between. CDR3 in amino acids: CASSSIDTRGQDTQYF. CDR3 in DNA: TGTGCCAGCAGCTCAATCGATACACGGGGCCAAGATACGCAGTATTTT.

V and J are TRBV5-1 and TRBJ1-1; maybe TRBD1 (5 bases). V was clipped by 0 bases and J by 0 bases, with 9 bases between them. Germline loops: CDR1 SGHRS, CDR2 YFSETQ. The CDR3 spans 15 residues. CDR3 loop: CASSLEWGMNTEAFF. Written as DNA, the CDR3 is TGCGCCAGCAGCTTGGAATGGGGGATGAACACTGAAGCTTTCTTT. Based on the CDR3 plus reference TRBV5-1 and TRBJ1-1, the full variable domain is KAGVTQTPRYLIKTRGQQVTLSCSPISGHRSVSWYQQTPGQGLQFLFEYFSETQRNKGNFPGRFSGRQFSNSRSEMNVSTLELGDSALYLCASSLEWGMNTEAFFGQGTRLTVV.

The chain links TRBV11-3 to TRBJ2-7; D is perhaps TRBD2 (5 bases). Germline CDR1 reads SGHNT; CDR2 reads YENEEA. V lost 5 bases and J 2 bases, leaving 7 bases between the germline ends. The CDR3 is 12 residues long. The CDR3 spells CASSDGTYEQYF. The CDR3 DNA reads TGTGCCAGCAGCGACGGGACCTACGAGCAGTACTTC.

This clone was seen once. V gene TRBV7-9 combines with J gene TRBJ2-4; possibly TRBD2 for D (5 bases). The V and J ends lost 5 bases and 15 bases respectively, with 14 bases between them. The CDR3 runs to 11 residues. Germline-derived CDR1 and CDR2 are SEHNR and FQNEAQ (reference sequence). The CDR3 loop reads CASSPGRGWYF. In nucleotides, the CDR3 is TGTGCCAGCAGCCCGGGTCGGGGATGGTACTTC.

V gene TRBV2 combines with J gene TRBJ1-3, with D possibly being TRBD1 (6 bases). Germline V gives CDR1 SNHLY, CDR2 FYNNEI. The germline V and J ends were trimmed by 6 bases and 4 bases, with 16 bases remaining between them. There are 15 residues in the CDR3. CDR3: CASSYTGSGGNTIYF. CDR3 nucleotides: TGTGCCAGCAGCTATACAGGGTCGGGGGGAAACACCATATATTTT.

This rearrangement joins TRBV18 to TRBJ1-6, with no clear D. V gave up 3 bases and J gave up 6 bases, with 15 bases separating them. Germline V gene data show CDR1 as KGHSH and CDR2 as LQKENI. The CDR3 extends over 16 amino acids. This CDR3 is CASSPTSMGSNSPLHF. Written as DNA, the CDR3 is TGTGCCAGCTCACCGACCAGTATGGGGAGTAATTCACCCCTCCACTTT.

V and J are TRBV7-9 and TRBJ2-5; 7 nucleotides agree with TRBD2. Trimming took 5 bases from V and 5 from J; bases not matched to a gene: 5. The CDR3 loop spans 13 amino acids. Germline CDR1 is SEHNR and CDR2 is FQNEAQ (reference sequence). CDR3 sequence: CASSPGGVETQYF. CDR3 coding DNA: TGTGCCAGCAGCCCGGGGGGAGTTGAGACCCAGTACTTC.

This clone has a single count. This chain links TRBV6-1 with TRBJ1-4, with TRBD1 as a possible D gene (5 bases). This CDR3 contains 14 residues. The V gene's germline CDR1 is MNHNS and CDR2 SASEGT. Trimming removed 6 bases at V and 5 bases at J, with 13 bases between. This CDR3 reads CASRTGLMNEKLFF. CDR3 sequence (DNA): TGTGCCAGCAGGACGGGACTGATGAATGAAAAACTGTTTTTT.